This T cell receptor (beta chain) was recorded in a study of blood T cell repertoires in COVID-19. Study background: The United States, Italy and Spain supplied acute and convalescent COVID-19 samples. T cells, B-cell-depleted T cells, or PBMCs provided the cDNA or gDNA that served as material.

The CDR3 totals 16 residues. Trimming removed 3 bases from V and 2 bases from J, with 17 bases in between. Germline V gene sequence: CDR1 LGHNT, CDR2 FRNRAP. TCRdb keeps only in-frame clones here, not all; method: immunoSEQ multiplex PCR. The sample includes just over 90,000 clones, 75% to 90% of them seen just once. This clonotype was obtained from a human donor with active COVID-19. The donor label of this sample is uncertain. The J gene is TRBJ2-7, the V gene TRBV12-5, with a possible D match to TRBD1 (5 bases). What was sequenced was peripheral blood. CDR3 in DNA: TGTGCTAGTGGTTTTGAACTTGAAGGGGCCACCTACGAGCAGTACTTC. It specifies CASGFELEGATYEQYF.